The 4 T cell receptor beta chains presented below share a single source sample, sequenced in a study of post-analysis software for immune sequencing data. cDNA libraries for TCR beta contained unique molecular identifiers. Via MiXCR, TCRdb re-called the PCR reads, giving one row per CDR3 protein. This sample has about 400,000 distinct CDR3 sequences, with roughly 35% found just once. No antigen has been assigned to these receptors. Study observations and caveats: In patients, TRBV5-6, TRBV5-1 and TRBV20-1 belonged to five TRBV segments found more frequently than in controls.

Sequenced material: blood. These receptors were obtained from a girl between 10 and 17 years old with multiple sclerosis.

The chain is built from TRBV29-1 and TRBJ1-1; D unclear. CDR3 length equals 13 residues. The V gene lost 6 bases and the J gene lost 4 bases, with 15 bases spanning the gap. CDR1 and CDR2 from the germline V gene are SQVTM and ANQGSEA. CDR3 in amino acids: CSVGPLSRTEAFF. CDR3 DNA: TGCAGCGTGGGCCCTCTATCGCGCACTGAAGCTTTCTTT. Full variable domain (rest looked up from reference TRBV29-1 and TRBJ1-1): SAVISQKPSRDICQRGTSLTIQCQVDSQVTMMFWYRQQPGQSLTLIATANQGSEATYESGFVIDKFPISRPNLTFSTLTVSNMSPEDSSIYLCSVGPLSRTEAFFGQGTRLTVV.

This clonotype has ten or more counts. CDR3 region: CSARDWGRQGTYEQYF. CDR3 sequence (DNA): TGCAGTGCTAGAGATTGGGGTCGGCAGGGGACGTACGAGCAGTACTTC. V is TRBV20-1 and J is TRBJ2-7; D possibly corresponds to TRBD1 (6 bases). The CDR3 runs to 16 residues. Trimming removed 0 bases at V and 4 bases at J, with 19 bases between. Germline CDR1 DFQATT, CDR2 SNEGSKA (reference sequence).

The table lists this clonotype with a count of one. The chain is built from TRBV19 and TRBJ2-7; the D is unclear. Trimming pared 4 bases from V and 0 bases from J, leaving 7 bases between. The CDR3 sequence is 13 residues long. The V gene's germline CDR1 is LNHDA and CDR2 SQIVND (reference sequence). Written as DNA, the CDR3 is TGTGCCAGTAGTAGAGAGGACTCCTACGAGCAGTACTTC. Encoded protein: CASSREDSYEQYF.

This chain links TRBV3-1 with TRBJ1-1; D is unresolved. The CDR3 has 13 residues. V was pared by 3 bases and J by 3 bases, with 8 bases between. From germline, CDR1 is LGHDT and CDR2 YNNKEL (reference sequence). The CDR3: CASSQGPDTEAFF. The CDR3 DNA follows: TGTGCCAGCAGCCAGGGTCCCGACACTGAAGCTTTCTTT.